Listed here are 2 T cell receptor beta chains from one sample, sequenced in a study of regulatory T cells in long-lasting Graves disease. In building TCR beta libraries, iRepertoire HTBI primers were used together with Arm-PCR of CDR3 regions. A single record per CDR3 protein comes from TCRdb applying MiXCR to the multiplex PCR reads. The data contain 400,000 to 550,000 distinct CDR3 sequences, more than 12% of them seen just once; the ten biggest clones take up over 15%. As for time point: newly diagnosed GD, antithyroid drugs for less than 3 months. TCR sequences were obtained from RNA taken from PBMCs. The sample was also linked to a second study, of T cells in Graves' hyperthyroidism and ophthalmopathy.

The specimen was peripheral blood mononuclear cells (PBMCs), collected at new diagnosis, from a patient treated with antithyroid drugs. These TCRs come from a woman in her twenties or thirties with Graves disease.

Many counts were recorded for this clonotype. The genes are TRBV13 and TRBJ2-3, with 11 nucleotides matching TRBD2. Germline CDR1 and CDR2: PRHDT and FYEKMQ (reference sequence). The CDR3 has 15 amino acids. V lost 6 bases to trimming and J lost 5 bases; unmatched junction nucleotides: 7. The CDR3 loop reads CASSLLAGGKDTQYF. The CDR3 region has the DNA TGTGCCAGCAGTCTGCTAGCGGGAGGCAAAGATACGCAGTATTTT.

This clonotype has a count of ten or more. J is TRBJ2-3 and V is TRBV3-1; unclear D gene. V lost 4 bases and J 5 bases, leaving 4 bases between the germline ends. From germline, CDR1 is LGHDT and CDR2 YNNKEL (reference sequence). The CDR3 loop spans 11 amino acids. CDR3 in amino acids: CASSREDTQYF. CDR3 DNA sequence: TGTGCCAGCAGCCGGGAAGATACGCAGTATTTT.